A single T cell receptor (beta chain) is shown here with its context. Its antigen is unknown. Trimming left V 5 bases short and J 0 bases short, with 18 bases between. Germline V gives CDR1 SGHKS, CDR2 YYEKEE (reference sequence). The CDR3 consists of 16 residues. The data were taken from a study of beta chain features in type 1 diabetes. Notes on the study in general: In all four CD4+ subsets, TCRB CDR3 length was significantly, moderately reduced in type 1 diabetes. In the patient group, naive, central memory and Treg TCRB repertoires seemed more alike than in the healthy donor group. The analysis here could not establish whether HLA type shapes TCRB rearrangement.

Of the isolated RNA, all was reverse transcribed, and so the sequenced material was expressed TCRB transcripts. Using immunoSEQ multiplex PCR, the repertoire was profiled, and TCRdb retains in-frame clones only, with some absent. The sample includes some 330,000 clones, roughly 11% of them seen just once. The TCR comes from a woman in her thirties in good health. Input material: naive CD4+ T cells from blood. V is TRBV5-5 and J is TRBJ2-7, with D possibly TRBD2 on 6 matching bases. CDR3 DNA sequence: TGTGCCAGCAGACTCACAGTAGCGGCTAGCTCCTACGAGCAGTACTTC. The encoded protein is CASRLTVAASSYEQYF.